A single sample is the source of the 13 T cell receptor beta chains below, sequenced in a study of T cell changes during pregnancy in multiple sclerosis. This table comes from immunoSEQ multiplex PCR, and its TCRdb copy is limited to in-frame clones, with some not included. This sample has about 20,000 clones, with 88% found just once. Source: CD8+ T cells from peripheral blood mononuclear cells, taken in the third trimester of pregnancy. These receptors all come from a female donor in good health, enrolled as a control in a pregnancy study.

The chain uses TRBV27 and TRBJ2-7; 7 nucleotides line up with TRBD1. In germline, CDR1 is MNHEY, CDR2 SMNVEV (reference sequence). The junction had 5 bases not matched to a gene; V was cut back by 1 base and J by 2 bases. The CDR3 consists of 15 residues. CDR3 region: CASSLFRDRPYEQYF. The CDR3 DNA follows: TGTGCCAGCAGTTTATTCCGGGACAGACCCTACGAGCAGTACTTC.

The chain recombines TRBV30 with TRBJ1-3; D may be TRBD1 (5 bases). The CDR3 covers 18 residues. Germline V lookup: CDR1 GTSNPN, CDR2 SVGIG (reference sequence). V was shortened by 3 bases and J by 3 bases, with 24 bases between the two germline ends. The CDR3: CAWSLKRQSGFYGNTIYF. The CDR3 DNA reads TGTGCCTGGAGCCTCAAAAGACAGTCTGGTTTTTATGGAAACACCATATATTTT.

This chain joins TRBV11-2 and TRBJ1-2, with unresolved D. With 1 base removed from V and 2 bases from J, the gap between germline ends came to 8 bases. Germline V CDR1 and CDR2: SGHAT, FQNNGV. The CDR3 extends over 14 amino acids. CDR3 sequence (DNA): TGTGCCAGCAGCTTAGTAGGCGGGAACTATGGCTACACCTTC. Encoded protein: CASSLVGGNYGYTF.

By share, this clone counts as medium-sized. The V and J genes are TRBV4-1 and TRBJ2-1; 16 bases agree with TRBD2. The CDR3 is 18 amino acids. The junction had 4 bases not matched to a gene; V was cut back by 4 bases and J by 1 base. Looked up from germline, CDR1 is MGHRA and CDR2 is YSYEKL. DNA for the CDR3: TGCGCCAGCAGCCCGGGACTAGCGGGGGGGATATCCTACAATGAGCAGTTCTTC. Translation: CASSPGLAGGISYNEQFF.

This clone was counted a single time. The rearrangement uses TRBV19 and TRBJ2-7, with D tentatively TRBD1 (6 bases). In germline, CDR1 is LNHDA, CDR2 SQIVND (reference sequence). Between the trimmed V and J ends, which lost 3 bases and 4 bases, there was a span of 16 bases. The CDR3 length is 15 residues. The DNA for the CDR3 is TGTGCCAGTAGTATGACGACAGGACCCTTATACGAGCAGTACTTC. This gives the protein CASSMTTGPLYEQYF.

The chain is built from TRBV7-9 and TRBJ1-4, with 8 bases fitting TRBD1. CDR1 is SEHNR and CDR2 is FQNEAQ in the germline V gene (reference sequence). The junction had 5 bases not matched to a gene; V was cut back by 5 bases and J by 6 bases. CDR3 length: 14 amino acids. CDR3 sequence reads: CASSLTGGHEKLFF. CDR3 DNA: TGTGCCAGCAGCCTCACAGGGGGACATGAAAAACTGTTTTTT.

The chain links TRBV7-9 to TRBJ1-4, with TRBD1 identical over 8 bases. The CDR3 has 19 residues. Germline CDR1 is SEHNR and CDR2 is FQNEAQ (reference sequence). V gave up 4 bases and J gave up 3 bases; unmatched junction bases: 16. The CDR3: CASSSPEGWTGTANEKLFF. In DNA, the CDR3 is TGTGCCAGCAGCTCCCCCGAGGGATGGACAGGGACCGCTAATGAAAAACTGTTTTTT.

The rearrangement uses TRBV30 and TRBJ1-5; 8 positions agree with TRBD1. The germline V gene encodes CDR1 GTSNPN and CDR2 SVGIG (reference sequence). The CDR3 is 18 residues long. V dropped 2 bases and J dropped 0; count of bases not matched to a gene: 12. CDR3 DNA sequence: TGTGCCTGGAGTTACCGCGACAGGGGAGGGGATAGCAATCAGCCCCAGCATTTT. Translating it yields CAWSYRDRGGDSNQPQHF.

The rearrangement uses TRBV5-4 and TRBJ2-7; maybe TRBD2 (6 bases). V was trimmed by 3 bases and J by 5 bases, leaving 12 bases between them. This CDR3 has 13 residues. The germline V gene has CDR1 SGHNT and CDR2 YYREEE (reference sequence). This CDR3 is CASSWREGNEQYF. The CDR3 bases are TGTGCCAGCAGCTGGCGGGAAGGGAACGAGCAGTACTTC. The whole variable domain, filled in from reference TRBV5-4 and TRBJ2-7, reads ETGVTQSPTHLIKTRGQQVTLRCSSQSGHNTVSWYQQALGQGPQFIFQYYREEENGRGNFPPRFSGLQFPNYSSELNVNALELDDSALYLCASSWREGNEQYFGPGTRLTVT.

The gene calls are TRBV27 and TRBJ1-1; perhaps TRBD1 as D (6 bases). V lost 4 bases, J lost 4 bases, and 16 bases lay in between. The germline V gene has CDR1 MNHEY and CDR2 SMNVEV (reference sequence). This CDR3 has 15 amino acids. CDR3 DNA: TGTGCCAGCAGTTATGGATCGCTAGGGGGCACTGAAGCTTTCTTT. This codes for CASSYGSLGGTEAFF.

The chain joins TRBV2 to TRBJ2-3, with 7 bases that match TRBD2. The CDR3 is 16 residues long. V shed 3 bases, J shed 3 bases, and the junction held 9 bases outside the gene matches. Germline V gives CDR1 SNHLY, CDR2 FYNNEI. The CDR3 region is CASSEGGRGWTDTQYF. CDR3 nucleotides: TGTGCCAGCAGTGAGGGAGGGCGGGGGTGGACAGATACGCAGTATTTT. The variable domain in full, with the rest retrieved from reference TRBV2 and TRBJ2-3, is EPEVTQTPSHQVTQMGQEVILRCVPISNHLYFYWYRQILGQKVEFLVSFYNNEISEKSEIFDDQFSVERPDGSNFTLKIRSTKLEDSAMYFCASSEGGRGWTDTQYFGPGTRLTVL.

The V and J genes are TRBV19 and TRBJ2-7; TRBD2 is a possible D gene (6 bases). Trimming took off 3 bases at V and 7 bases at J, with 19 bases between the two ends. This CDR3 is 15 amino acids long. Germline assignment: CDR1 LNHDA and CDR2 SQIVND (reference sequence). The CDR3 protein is CASSIGSAPLWEQYF. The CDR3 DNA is TGTGCCAGTAGTATCGGGAGCGCCCCTCTTTGGGAGCAGTACTTC.

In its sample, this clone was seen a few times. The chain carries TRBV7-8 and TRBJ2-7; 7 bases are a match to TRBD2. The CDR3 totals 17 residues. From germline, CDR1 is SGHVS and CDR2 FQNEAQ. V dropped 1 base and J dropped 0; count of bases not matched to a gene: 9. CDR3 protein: CASSLGQGGLSSYEQYF. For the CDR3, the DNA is TGTGCCAGCAGCTTAGGGCAGGGAGGGCTAAGCTCCTACGAGCAGTACTTC.